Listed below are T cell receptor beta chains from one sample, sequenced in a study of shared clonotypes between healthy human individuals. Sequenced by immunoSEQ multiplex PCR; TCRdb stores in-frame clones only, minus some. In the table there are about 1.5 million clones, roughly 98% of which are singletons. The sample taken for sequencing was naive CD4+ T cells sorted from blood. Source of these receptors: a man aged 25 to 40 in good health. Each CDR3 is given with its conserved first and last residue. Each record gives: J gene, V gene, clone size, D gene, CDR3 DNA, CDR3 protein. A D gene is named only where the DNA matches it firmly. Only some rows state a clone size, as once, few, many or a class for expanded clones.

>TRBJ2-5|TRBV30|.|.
TGTGCCTGGTCAAGAGATCAGATAGGGACCCAGTACTTC
CAWSRDQIGTQYF
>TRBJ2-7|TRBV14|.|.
TGTGCCAGCAGCCAAGATTTCGCGGTGTCCGCATCCTACGAGCAGTACTTC
CASSQDFAVSASYEQYF
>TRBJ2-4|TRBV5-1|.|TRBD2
TGCGCCAGCACCCCTACTTGGGGGGGAGTCAAAAACATTCAGTACTTC
CASTPTWGGVKNIQYF
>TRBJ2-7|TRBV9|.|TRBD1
TGTGCCAGCAGCCCCCGGACAGGGTTGTACGAGCAGTACTTC
CASSPRTGLYEQYF
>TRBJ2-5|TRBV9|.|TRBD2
TGTGCCAGCAGCGTACCCGAAGGGAAGCGGGAGGAAGAGACCCAGTACTTC
CASSVPEGKREEETQYF
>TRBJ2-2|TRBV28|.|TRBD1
TGTGCCAGCACCGGGGTTGGACAGGCGAACACCGGGGAGCTGTTTTTT
CASTGVGQANTGELFF
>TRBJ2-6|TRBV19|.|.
TGTGCCAGTAGTATCTTAATCTCTGGGGCCAACGTCCTGACTTTC
CASSILISGANVLTF
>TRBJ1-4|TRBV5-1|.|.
TGCGCCAGCAGCGGAGCGGGCCTTGGTTTGTTCGATGAAAAACTGTTTTTT
CASSGAGLGLFDEKLFF
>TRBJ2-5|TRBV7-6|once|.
TGTGCCAGCCGAACCCCTTGGCAAAGAGAAGAGACCCAGTACTTC
CASRTPWQREETQYF
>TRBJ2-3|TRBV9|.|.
TGTGCCAGCAGCGGGACTTCTAGCGAAACGCAGTATTTT
CASSGTSSETQYF
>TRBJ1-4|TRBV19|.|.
TGTGCCAGTAGTATTAGGGGATGGAGTGTTAGTGAAAAACTGTTTTTT
CASSIRGWSVSEKLFF
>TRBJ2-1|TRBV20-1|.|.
TGCAGTGTTCCGACTACGCGGGAGTTCTTC
CSVPTTREFF
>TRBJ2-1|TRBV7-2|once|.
TGTGCCAGCAGACTAACCAGGGTTGGCAATGAGCAGTTCTTC
CASRLTRVGNEQFF
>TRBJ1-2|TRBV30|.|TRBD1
TGTGCCTGGAGTGTACGGTTCAGGGGGTATGTTCGCGGCTATGGCTACACCTTC
CAWSVRFRGYVRGYGYTF
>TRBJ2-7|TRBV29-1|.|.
TGCAGCGTTGAACGGTCACAAGACGAGCAGTACTTC
CSVERSQDEQYF
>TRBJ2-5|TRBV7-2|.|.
TGTGCCAGCAGCTTAGTAGCGCCTGAGACCCAGTACTTC
CASSLVAPETQYF
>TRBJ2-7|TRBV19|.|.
TGTGCCAGTAGTATAGGTAACGACATATTCTACGAGCAGTACTTC
CASSIGNDIFYEQYF
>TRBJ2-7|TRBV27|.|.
TGTGCCAGCAGTAAGGGGGGTTACGAGCAGTACTTC
CASSKGGYEQYF
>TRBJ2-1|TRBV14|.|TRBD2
TGTGCCAGCAGCCGAGGGGCGGGAGAGGGGCAGTTCTTC
CASSRGAGEGQFF
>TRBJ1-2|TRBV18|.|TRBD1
TGTGCCAGCTCACGAGGGACAGGAGCTAACTATGGCTACACCTTC
CASSRGTGANYGYTF
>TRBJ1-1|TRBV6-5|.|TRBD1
TGTGCCAGCAGCACAAGAGGGACAGGGGATTTCGGAGCTTTCTTT
CASSTRGTGDFGAFF
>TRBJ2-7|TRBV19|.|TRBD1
TGTGCCACCACCCCGGGACAGGGGTCCTACGAGCAGTACTTC
CATTPGQGSYEQYF
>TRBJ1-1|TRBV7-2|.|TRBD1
TGTGCCAGCAGCTCCCGGACAGGGTTGAGCACTGAAGCTTTCTTT
CASSSRTGLSTEAFF
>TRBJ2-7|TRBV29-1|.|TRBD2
TGCAGCGCCTTCCTGTGGCGGGAGGGCAGGAGTTTGGGCTACGAGCAGTACTTC
CSAFLWREGRSLGYEQYF
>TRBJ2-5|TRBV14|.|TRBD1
TGTGCCAGCAGCCTCACAGGGGCGGGAGAGACCCAGTACTTC
CASSLTGAGETQYF
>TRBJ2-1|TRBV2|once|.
TGTGCCAGCACAATTTTTGGAACCTACAATGAGCAGTTCTTC
CASTIFGTYNEQFF
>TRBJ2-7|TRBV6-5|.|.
TGTGCCAGCAGTTTCGGGCCCGTCAACGAGCAGTACTTC
CASSFGPVNEQYF
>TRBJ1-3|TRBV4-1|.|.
TGCGCCAGCAGCCAAGAATCCGGGGGTAAATATTTT
CASSQESGGKYF
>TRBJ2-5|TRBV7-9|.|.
TGTGCCAGCAGCGTACGCCGGGACCTACACCAGTACTTC
CASSVRRDLHQYF
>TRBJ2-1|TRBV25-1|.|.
TGTGCCAGCAGTGGCGGGACGCGAAACTACAATGAGCAGTTCTTC
CASSGGTRNYNEQFF
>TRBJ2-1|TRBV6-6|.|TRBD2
TGTGCCACCCGTAGCGGGAGGGTCGGCTACAATGAGCAGTTCTTC
CATRSGRVGYNEQFF
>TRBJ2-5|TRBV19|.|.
TGTGCCAGTAGTATAGAGATTGTGGCCTTTCAAGAGACCCAGTACTTC
CASSIEIVAFQETQYF
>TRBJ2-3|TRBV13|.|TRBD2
TGTGCCAGCAGCTTAGAAATGGGGGGGACAGATACGCAGTATTTT
CASSLEMGGTDTQYF
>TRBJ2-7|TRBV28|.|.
TGTGCCAGCTGCAGGAGGGCCCCCTACGAGCAGTACTTC
CASCRRAPYEQYF